This TCR beta chain was sequenced during a study of vaccination and CD4 T cells after COVID-19. Study overall: Cellular stimulation was performed using overlapping spike peptides derived from SARS-CoV-2, HCoV-NL63, HCoV-OC43 and HCoV-229E.

CDR3 length: 13 residues. Looked up from germline, CDR1 is GTSNPN and CDR2 is SVGIG (reference sequence). Trimming removed 3 bases at V and 5 bases at J, with 14 bases between. At the Johns Hopkins FTIC core, DNA taken from cultured CD4+ T cells was sequenced by way of the Oncomine TCR Beta short-read assay. Extraction of genomic DNA was performed on cultured CD4+ T cells. TCRdb re-called the PCR reads with MiXCR, one entry per CDR3 protein. Of about 5,700 distinct CDR3 sequences listed, 34% are singletons. Treatment reported: roughly ten-day PBMC culture with coronavirus spike peptide pools or control peptides (ViraFEST assay). CD4+ T lymphocytes from the unexposed donor were collected before the COVID-19 pandemic (2011-2018). Roughly 2 million PBMCs went into each well for culture with 8 to 10 IU/ml IL-2 and around 9.6 ug/ml peptide pools. Where cell yield allowed, unexposed-donor CD4+ T cells were probed with SARS-CoV-2 S/N and four cold-coronavirus spikes.

This clonotype was detected only a few times. Its antigen remains unknown. The sequence came from a human donor in good health. The sample comprised CD4+ T cells from blood, cultured in vitro. V gene TRBV30 combines with J gene TRBJ2-7, with a weak D call TRBD1 (5 bases). The CDR3 protein is CAWRDIRGHEQYF. The CDR3 region has the DNA TGTGCCTGGAGGGACATCCGTGGGCACGAGCAGTACTTC. Complete variable domain (other parts from reference TRBV30 and TRBJ2-7): SQTIHQWPATLVQPVGSPLSLECTVEGTSNPNLYWYRQAAGRGLQLLFYSVGIGQISSEVPQNLSASRPQDRQFILSSKKLLLSDSGFYLCAWRDIRGHEQYFGPGTRLTVT.